This TCR beta chain was sequenced during a study of T cell clonotyping in hematopoietic cell transplantation. Study as a whole: Pretransplant recipient samples were taken after cytoreduction. Study results and limitations: Few recipient clonotypes overlapped donors; over 97% were de novo at given depth.

The data were produced by immunoSEQ multiplex PCR, yet TCRdb's version contains in-frame clones alone and is incomplete. The sample has 20,000 to 25,000 clones, 90% seen once. V was cut by 0 bases and J by 1 base, with 24 bases left in between. The CDR3 contains 20 residues. In germline, CDR1 is LNHNV, CDR2 YYDKDF (reference sequence). Only a few counts were recorded for this clone. Its antigen is as yet unknown. Indicated time point: recipient sample about 28 days before transplant, after cytoreduction. Recipients were bled about 28 days pretransplant and at posttransplant days 30, 100, 180. The receptor's source is a man aged 18 to 35 with biphenotypic leukemia. Some clones in this sample may be carry-over from other donors' samples. This chain links TRBV15 with TRBJ2-5, with D unclear. The material was peripheral blood mononuclear cells, obtained before stem cell transplant. CDR3 residues: CATSRDRPLRRETFQETQYF. As DNA, the CDR3 is TGTGCCACCAGCAGAGATCGGCCACTACGGCGCGAGACCTTCCAAGAGACCCAGTACTTC.